A single sample gave rise to the 19 T cell receptor beta chains below, sequenced in a study of beta chain features in type 1 diabetes. Expressed TCRB transcripts got sequenced, as all isolated RNA was reverse transcribed. Here immunoSEQ multiplex PCR was the method, and the copy in TCRdb shows in-frame clones only, minus some. The repertoire includes 620,000 or so clones, roughly 15% of them detected once, and roughly 0.098% sits in the top ten. Source material: naive CD4+ T cells from blood. The receptors come from a man aged 18 to 30 in good health.

CDR3 in amino acids: CASRRAGSTDTQYF. CDR3 nucleotide sequence: TGTGCCAGCAGAAGAGCGGGGAGCACAGATACGCAGTATTTT. The chain is built from TRBV6-6 and TRBJ2-3; TRBD2 matches at 7 bases. The V gene end was trimmed by 6 bases and the J gene end by 0 bases; junction bases not matched to a gene: 3. This CDR3 comprises 14 residues. Germline values: CDR1 MNHNY, CDR2 SVGAGI (reference sequence).

This clone has only a few counts. The genes are TRBV7-3 and TRBJ2-1; 7 nucleotides line up with TRBD1. Losses at the gene ends were 5 bases for V and 5 bases for J; bases not matched to a gene: 3. Germline CDR1 reads SGHTA; CDR2 reads FQGTGA. The CDR3 length is 13 residues. The CDR3 sequence is CASSRDRNNEQFF. In DNA form, the CDR3 reads TGTGCCAGCAGCCGGGACAGAAACAATGAGCAGTTCTTC.

This clone has only a few counts. The rearrangement links TRBV5-6 to TRBJ2-5; D call uncertain. The CDR3 length is 15 residues. V was cut by 3 bases and J by 3 bases, with 15 bases left in between. Looked up from germline, CDR1 is SGHDT and CDR2 is YYEEEE. CDR3 residues: CASSWVLGGEETQYF. The CDR3 DNA sequence: TGTGCCAGCAGCTGGGTGTTGGGCGGCGAAGAGACCCAGTACTTC.

The rearrangement links TRBV14 to TRBJ2-5; D is possibly TRBD2 (5 bases). CDR3 size: 15 residues. Trimming shortened V by 0 bases and J by 2 bases, and 10 bases separated the two germline ends. Germline V lookup: CDR1 SGHDN, CDR2 FVKESK. In DNA form, the CDR3 reads TGTGCCAGCAGCCAAGATAAGACGGGGCAAGAGACCCAGTACTTC. Translated, it gives CASSQDKTGQETQYF.

This clone came up a few times. This chain uses TRBV28 with TRBJ2-4, with D unclear. Germline V CDR1 and CDR2: MDHEN, SYDVKM. V lost 3 bases to trimming and J lost 1 base, with 16 bases between them. The CDR3 contains 17 residues. CDR3 loop: CASSLGVGRAAKNIQYF. In DNA, the CDR3 is TGTGCCAGCAGTTTGGGTGTGGGCCGAGCGGCCAAAAACATTCAGTACTTC. Variable domain in full (rest from reference TRBV28 and TRBJ2-4): DVKVTQSSRYLVKRTGEKVFLECVQDMDHENMFWYRQDPGLGLRLIYFSYDVKMKEKGDIPEGYSVSREKKERFSLILESASTNQTSMYLCASSLGVGRAAKNIQYFGAGTRLSVL.

The V gene is TRBV7-2, the J gene TRBJ2-7; 8 bases map to TRBD1. Germline V lookup: CDR1 SGHTA, CDR2 FQGNSA. The CDR3 consists of 14 residues. The V gene end was trimmed by 7 bases and the J gene end by 0 bases; junction bases not matched to a gene: 5. The CDR3 nucleotides are TGTGCCAGCACCCGAGGACAGGGCTCCTACGAGCAGTACTTC. This translates into CASTRGQGSYEQYF. Combining the CDR3 with reference TRBV7-2 and TRBJ2-7 gives the whole variable domain GAGVSQSPSNKVTEKGKDVELRCDPISGHTALYWYRQSLGQGLEFLIYFQGNSAPDKSGLPSDRFSAERTGGSVSTLTIQRTQQEDSAVYLCASTRGQGSYEQYFGPGTRLTVT.

This clone was seen only a few times. The chain joins TRBV4-2 to TRBJ2-7; 11 nucleotides align to TRBD2. V was pared by 0 bases and J by 3 bases, with 4 bases of the junction left unmatched. The V gene's germline CDR1 is LGHNA and CDR2 YNFKEQ. The CDR3 sequence is 16 residues long. The CDR3: CASSQETSGANYEQYF. In nucleotides, the CDR3 is TGTGCCAGCAGCCAAGAGACTAGCGGGGCTAACTACGAGCAGTACTTC.

This clone has more than one count but fewer than ten. This chain uses TRBV10-3 with TRBJ1-2, with D possibly being TRBD1 (5 bases). The V gene lost 0 bases and the J gene lost 4 bases, with 18 bases spanning the gap. The germline V gene encodes CDR1 ENHRY and CDR2 SYGVKD. This CDR3 spans 17 amino acids. In DNA form, the CDR3 reads TGTGCCATCAGTGAGTCGATACTTACTACAGGCTTCTATGGCTACACCTTC. Amino acids: CAISESILTTGFYGYTF.

This clone was detected a few times. This chain connects TRBV21-1 to TRBJ2-6; TRBD2, the D gene given by the table, was not confirmed from the DNA. TRBV21-1 is marked as a pseudogene. The CDR3 is 14 residues long. Written as DNA, the CDR3 is TGTGCCAGCAGCAGTCTCTCTGGGGCCAACGTCCTGACTTTC. It translates to CASSSLSGANVLTF.

This clone occurred a few times. Different DNA sequences within this sample yield the same CDR3. The V call is TRBV2, the J call TRBJ1-1, with a possible D match to TRBD1 (5 bases). CDR3 size: 13 residues. Germline CDR1 and CDR2: SNHLY and FYNNEI. The V end lost 6 bases, the J end lost 0 bases, and 8 bases lay between the germline ends. The CDR3 DNA follows: TGTGCCAGCAGCGGGACGGTGAACACTGAAGCTTTCTTT. Translation: CASSGTVNTEAFF.

This clone was found a few times. Here the CDR3 reads CASSSAGTADTQYF. CDR3 bases: TGTGCCAGCAGCTCCGCCGGGACAGCAGATACGCAGTATTTT. The J gene is TRBJ2-3, the V gene TRBV7-9, with 7 bases that match TRBD1. This CDR3 has 14 amino acids. With V trimmed by 4 bases and J by 4 bases, 5 bases remained unmatched. Germline V CDR1 and CDR2: SEHNR, FQNEAQ (reference sequence). The full variable domain, rest sourced from reference TRBV7-9 and TRBJ2-3, is DTGVSQNPRHKITKRGQNVTFRCDPISEHNRLYWYRQTLGQGPEFLTYFQNEAQLEKSRLLSDRFSAERPKGSFSTLEIQRTEQGDSAMYLCASSSAGTADTQYFGPGTRLTVL.

V usage is TRBV28 and J usage is TRBJ1-5; D perhaps matches TRBD1 (6 bases). CDR3 length: 15 residues. V shed 3 bases and J shed 6 bases, with 15 bases lying between them. Germline CDR1 MDHEN, CDR2 SYDVKM. CDR3 nucleotides: TGTGCCAGCAGTTTCCCAACAGGGAGCGGTCAGCCCCAGCATTTT. Translation gives CASSFPTGSGQPQHF.

This clone was picked up a small number of times. The rearrangement links TRBV5-4 to TRBJ1-3; D is possibly TRBD1 (5 bases). Per the germline V gene, CDR1 is SGHNT and CDR2 is YYREEE (reference sequence). V lost 0 bases and J lost 0, with 7 bases in between. This CDR3 comprises 15 residues. The CDR3 loop is CASSLDGHSGNTIYF. In nucleotides, the CDR3 is TGTGCCAGCAGCTTGGACGGACACTCTGGAAACACCATATATTTT. The entire variable domain, with the rest obtained from reference TRBV5-4 and TRBJ1-3, is as follows: ETGVTQSPTHLIKTRGQQVTLRCSSQSGHNTVSWYQQALGQGPQFIFQYYREEENGRGNFPPRFSGLQFPNYSSELNVNALELDDSALYLCASSLDGHSGNTIYFGEGSWLTVV.

This clone was found a few times. The chain carries TRBV11-2 and TRBJ1-6; 10 bases map to TRBD1. Germline-derived CDR1 and CDR2 are SGHAT and FQNNGV. There are 14 residues in the CDR3. Trimming at V came to 3 bases and at J to 7 bases, leaving 0 bases not matched to a gene. The CDR3 DNA reads TGTGCCAGCAGCTTGGACAGGGGGAATTCACCCCTCCACTTT. Residues: CASSLDRGNSPLHF.

This clone was seen more than once but under ten times. V and J are TRBV28 and TRBJ2-6; 9 bases are a match to TRBD1. The CDR3 totals 17 residues. The V gene end was trimmed by 10 bases and the J gene end by 0 bases; junction bases not matched to a gene: 10. CDR1 is MDHEN and CDR2 is SYDVKM in the germline V gene. The CDR3, as DNA: TGTGCCACTCTAACCGGGACAGGGACCTCTGGGGCCAACGTCCTGACTTTC. This encodes CATLTGTGTSGANVLTF.

This rearrangement joins TRBV29-1 to TRBJ2-1; TRBD2 agrees at 9 bases. With V trimmed by 6 bases and J by 7 bases, 13 bases remained unmatched. This CDR3 comprises 15 residues. CDR1 SQVTM and CDR2 ANQGSEA come from the germline V gene. The CDR3: CSVPQKGGRGNEQFF. The CDR3 DNA reads TGCAGCGTCCCCCAAAAGGGCGGGAGGGGGAATGAGCAGTTCTTC.

The DNA of the CDR3 is TGCGCCAGCAGCTTGCTAGAGCGGGGGTCAGCCTACGAGCAGTACTTC. Amino acids: CASSLLERGSAYEQYF. The chain has TRBV5-1 and TRBJ2-7, with TRBD2 matching 8 bases. This CDR3 spans 16 amino acids. Germline V gene sequence: CDR1 SGHRS, CDR2 YFSETQ. The V and J ends lost 1 base and 2 bases, in that order; junction bases with no gene match: 8.

Regarding this clone: Compared with germline, one end of the junction differs, possibly owing to a read error. This sequence joins TRBV10-3 and TRBJ2-1; 7 positions agree with TRBD1. This CDR3 is 16 amino acids long. The germline V gene encodes CDR1 ENHRY and CDR2 SYGVKD. The CDR3 coding sequence is TGTGCCAGCAGTGAAGATGGAAACAGGGGATACAATGAGCAGTTCTTC. Translating it yields CASSEDGNRGYNEQFF.

This clone was seen a handful of times. The CDR3 DNA is TGTGCCAGCTGGGGACCGGGGCAAGAGACCCAGTACTTC. Protein: CASWGPGQETQYF. The rearrangement joins TRBV18 to TRBJ2-5; D assignment may be TRBD1 or TRBD2 (5 bases each). The germline V gene encodes CDR1 KGHSH and CDR2 LQKENI. The CDR3 has 13 amino acids. Trimming cost V 7 bases and J 2 bases, with 11 bases left between them.